This T cell receptor beta chain was profiled in a study of OX40 agonist ivuxolimab in advanced cancers. Study-level background: Six ivuxolimab dose levels, 0.01 to 10 mg/kg, were given intravenously every 2 weeks.

Autoimmune disease history or systemic immunosuppression excluded patients. Regarding this clone: No antigen is known for it.

The table came from immunoSEQ multiplex PCR; TCRdb's copy has only in-frame clones and leaves some out. Of some 5,600 clones listed, roughly four fifths were seen once; the top ten hold roughly 25%. Broader study findings: Expanded clones were, on average, more numerous in CD8+ T cells than in CD4+.

This CDR3 has 12 residues. The V and J ends lost 2 bases and 5 bases respectively, with 6 bases between them. Germline CDR1 reads SNHLY; CDR2 reads FYNNEI. The V and J genes are TRBV2 and TRBJ2-5; D uncertain. The sequences come from CD4+ or CD8+ T cells sorted from blood, collected in a trial of the OX40 agonist ivuxolimab. This clonotype was sampled from an adult with an advanced solid tumor such as melanoma, head and neck, liver or kidney cancer. The CDR3 here is CASSELLETQYF. In nucleotides, the CDR3 is TGTGCCAGCAGTGAACTCCTGGAGACCCAGTACTTC.